The text below deals with one TCR beta chain. Method: immunoSEQ multiplex PCR; TCRdb's copy keeps in-frame clones and lacks some. This sample yields about 110,000 clones, of which around 89% are seen a single time; roughly 3.5% belongs to the top ten. This CDR3 is built from 15 residues. Germline-derived CDR1 and CDR2 are KGHDR and SFDVKD. The V gene lost 4 bases and the J gene lost 6 bases, with 15 bases spanning the gap. This sample stems from a study of control samples from healthy donors and cancer patients. The V and J genes are TRBV24-1 and TRBJ2-4, with D possibly matching TRBD2 (6 bases). The specimen was PBMCs. The TCR originated in a woman aged 55-70 years with lung cancer. CDR3 residues: CATSDSRLGGNIQYF. DNA of the CDR3: TGTGCCACCAGTGACTCCCGTCTGGGGGGAAACATTCAGTACTTC.